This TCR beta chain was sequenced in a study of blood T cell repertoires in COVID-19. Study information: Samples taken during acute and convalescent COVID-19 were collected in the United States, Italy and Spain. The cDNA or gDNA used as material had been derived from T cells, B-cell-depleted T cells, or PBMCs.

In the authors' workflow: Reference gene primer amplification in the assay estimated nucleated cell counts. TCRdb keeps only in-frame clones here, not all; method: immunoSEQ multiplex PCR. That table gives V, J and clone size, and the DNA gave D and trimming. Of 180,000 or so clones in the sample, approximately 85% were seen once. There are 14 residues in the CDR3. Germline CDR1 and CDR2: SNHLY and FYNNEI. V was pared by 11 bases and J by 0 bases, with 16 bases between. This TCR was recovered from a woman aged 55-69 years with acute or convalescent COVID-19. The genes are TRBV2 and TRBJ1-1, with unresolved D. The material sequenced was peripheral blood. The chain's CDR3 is CASREVRLNTEAFF. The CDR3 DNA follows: TGTGCCTCCCGGGAGGTCAGGTTGAACACTGAAGCTTTCTTT.